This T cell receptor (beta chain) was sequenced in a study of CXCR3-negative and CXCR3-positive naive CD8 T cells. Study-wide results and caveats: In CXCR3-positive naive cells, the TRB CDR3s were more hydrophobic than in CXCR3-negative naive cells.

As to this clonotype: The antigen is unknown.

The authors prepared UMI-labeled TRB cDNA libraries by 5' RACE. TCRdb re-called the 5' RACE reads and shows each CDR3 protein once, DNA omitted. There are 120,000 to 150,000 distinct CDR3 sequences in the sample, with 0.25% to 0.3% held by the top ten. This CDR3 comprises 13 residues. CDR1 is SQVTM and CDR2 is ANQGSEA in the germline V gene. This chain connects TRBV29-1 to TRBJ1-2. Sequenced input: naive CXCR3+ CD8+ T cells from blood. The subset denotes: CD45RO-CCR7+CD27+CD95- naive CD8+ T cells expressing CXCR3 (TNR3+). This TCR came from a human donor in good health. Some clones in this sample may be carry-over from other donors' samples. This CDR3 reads CSAETFNPRGYTF.